This T cell receptor (beta chain) was captured in a study of T cell responses to AZD1222 COVID-19 vaccine. The germline V gene has CDR1 DFQATT and CDR2 SNEGSKA (reference sequence). This CDR3 is 15 amino acids long. V shed 3 bases and J 7 bases; nucleotides not matched to a gene: 10. Clones were read by immunoSEQ multiplex PCR, and TCRdb kept only the in-frame ones, dropping some. Of 120,000 to 150,000 clones in the sample, 75% to 95% were seen once. Study-wide points: All repertoire sampling was performed exclusively after the peak T cell response.

This clone was counted a few times. Antigen: not known. The TCR originated in an adult in good health. This chain connects TRBV20-1 to TRBJ1-5; 9 nucleotides line up with TRBD1. The material was peripheral blood, obtained on day 0 of MenACWY control vaccination. For the CDR3, the DNA is TGCAGTGCTAGTCCCGGGACAGGGTTCGGGCAGCCCCAGCATTTT. This encodes CSASPGTGFGQPQHF.